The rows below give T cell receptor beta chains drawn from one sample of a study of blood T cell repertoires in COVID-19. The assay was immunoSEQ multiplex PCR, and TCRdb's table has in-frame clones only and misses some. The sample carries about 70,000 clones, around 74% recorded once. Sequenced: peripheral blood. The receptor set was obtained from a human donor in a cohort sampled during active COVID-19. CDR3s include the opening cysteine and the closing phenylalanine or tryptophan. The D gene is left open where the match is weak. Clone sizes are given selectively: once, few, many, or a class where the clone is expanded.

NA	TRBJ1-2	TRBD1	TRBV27	TGTGCCAGCAGTCCCTACAGGGGAGCCTATGGCTACACCTTC	CASSPYRGAYGYTF
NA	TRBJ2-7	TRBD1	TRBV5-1	TGCGCCAGCAGCTTGGCCCCGGGACAGGCCTACGAGCAGTACTTC	CASSLAPGQAYEQYF
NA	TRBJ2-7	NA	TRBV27	TGTGCCAGCAGTCTCCTGGGGCAGGGTCTCTACGAGCAGTACTTC	CASSLLGQGLYEQYF
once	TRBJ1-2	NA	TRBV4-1	TGCGCCAGCAGCTGGGACACCGGGGGGAACTATGGCTACACCTTC	CASSWDTGGNYGYTF
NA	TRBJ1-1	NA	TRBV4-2	TGTGCCAGCAGCCGCGGAGACAGAGACACTGAAGCTTTCTTT	CASSRGDRDTEAFF
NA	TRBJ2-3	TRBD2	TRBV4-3	TGCGCCAGCAGCCACAAGCGGGGGGGTTTCGATACGCAGTATTTT	CASSHKRGGFDTQYF
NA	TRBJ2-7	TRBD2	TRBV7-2	TGTGCCAGCAGCTTAGCGGATCTAGCGGGGTACTACGAGCAGTACTTC	CASSLADLAGYYEQYF
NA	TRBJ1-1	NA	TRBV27	TGTGCCAGCAGTTTATACGGGGGGGTCACTGAAGCTTTCTTT	CASSLYGGVTEAFF
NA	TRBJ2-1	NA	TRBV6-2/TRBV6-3	TGTGCCAGCAGTTACTCGATAGCCACAGGGTCTACCTACAATGAGCAGTTCTTC	CASSYSIATGSTYNEQFF
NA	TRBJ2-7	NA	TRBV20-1	TGCAGTGCTAGACAGGGTATCGAGCAGTACTTC	CSARQGIEQYF
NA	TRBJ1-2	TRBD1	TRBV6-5	TGTGCCAGTGATGGGGACAGGGTAGGCGGCTACACCTTC	CASDGDRVGGYTF